Sequencing of this T cell receptor (beta chain) was carried out in a study of blood T cell repertoires in COVID-19. For the study at large: The cDNA or gDNA used as material had been derived from T cells, B-cell-depleted T cells, or PBMCs.

Germline V gene data show CDR1 as MNHNS and CDR2 as SASEGT. The CDR3 sequence is 15 residues long. Trimming shortened V by 6 bases and J by 0 bases, and 9 bases separated the two germline ends. The authors' processing: Using reference gene primer amplification, nucleated cell counts were estimated. Data came from immunoSEQ multiplex PCR; TCRdb stores just in-frame clones and leaves some out. For V, J and clone size, that table is used; D and trimming come from the DNA. The sample shows under 85,000 clones, nearly 90% of them seen only once. This TCR came from a man aged 45 to 65 with acute or convalescent COVID-19. The chain joins TRBV6-1 to TRBJ2-6; D ambiguous. The sequenced sample consisted of peripheral blood. The CDR3 region has the DNA TGTGCCAGCAGCAACGGTCTCTCTGGGGCCAACGTCCTGACTTTC. It translates to CASSNGLSGANVLTF.